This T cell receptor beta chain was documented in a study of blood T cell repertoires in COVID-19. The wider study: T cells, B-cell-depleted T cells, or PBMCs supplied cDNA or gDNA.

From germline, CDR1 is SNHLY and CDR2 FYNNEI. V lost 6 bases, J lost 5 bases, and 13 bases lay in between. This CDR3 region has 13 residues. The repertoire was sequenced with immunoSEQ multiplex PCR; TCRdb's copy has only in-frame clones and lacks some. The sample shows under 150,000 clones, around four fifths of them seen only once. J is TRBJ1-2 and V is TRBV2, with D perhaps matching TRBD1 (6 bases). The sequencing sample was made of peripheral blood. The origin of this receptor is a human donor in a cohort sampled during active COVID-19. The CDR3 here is CASRRGTDYGYTF. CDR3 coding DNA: TGTGCCAGCAGGAGGGGGACGGATTATGGCTACACCTTC.